This section outlines one T cell receptor (beta chain) sequence together with its context. This entry is derived from a study of control samples from healthy donors and cancer patients. The data were produced by immunoSEQ multiplex PCR, yet TCRdb's version contains in-frame clones alone and is incomplete. The sample consists of tens of thousands of clones, approximately 90% of them appearing once. V was trimmed by 7 bases and J by 3 bases, leaving 10 bases between them. Germline loops: CDR1 SGHRS, CDR2 YFSETQ. The CDR3 runs to 13 residues. The sequence was collected from a man aged 25 to 45 with colorectal cancer. The V gene is TRBV5-1, the J gene TRBJ1-4, with D perhaps matching TRBD1 (5 bases). What was sequenced was PBMCs. The CDR3 DNA is TGCGCCAGCCAAGACAGACCTAATGAAAAACTGTTTTTT. It translates to CASQDRPNEKLFF. The complete variable domain, with remaining parts taken from reference TRBV5-1 and TRBJ1-4, reads KAGVTQTPRYLIKTRGQQVTLSCSPISGHRSVSWYQQTPGQGLQFLFEYFSETQRNKGNFPGRFSGRQFSNSRSEMNVSTLELGDSALYLCASQDRPNEKLFFGSGTQLSVL.